This section outlines one T cell receptor (beta chain) sequence together with its context. The germline V gene encodes CDR1 MGHRA and CDR2 YSYEKL. Trimming pared 1 base from V and 4 bases from J, leaving 11 bases between. This CDR3 has 15 residues. This sample stems from a study of blood T cell repertoires in COVID-19. Study at large: Sites in the United States, Italy and Spain provided acute and convalescent COVID-19 samples.

Study processing details: The assay estimated nucleated cells by amplifying reference gene primers. Libraries were prepared by immunoSEQ multiplex PCR; TCRdb keeps only in-frame clonotypes and omits some of them. Clone size and the V and J calls come from that table; the DNA yielded D and trimming. The sample comprises nearly 100,000 clones, around 80% of which are singletons, and roughly 10% rests with the top ten. The TCR sequence derives from a man between 65 and 80 years old with acute or convalescent COVID-19. The sample was peripheral blood. The genes are TRBV4-1 and TRBJ1-5; weak D call: TRBD1 (6 bases). This chain's CDR3 is CASSQGTAHNQPQHF. The CDR3 coding sequence is TGCGCCAGCAGCCAAGGGACAGCCCATAATCAGCCCCAGCATTTT.